Included here is one TCR beta chain sequence, with context. This sample is part of a study of OX40 agonist ivuxolimab in advanced cancers. In the study overall: The drug used for patients, ivuxolimab, was an agonistic anti-OX40 (CD134) antibody.

There are 15 residues in the CDR3. The germline V gene has CDR1 SGHTA and CDR2 FQGTGA. V was pared by 2 bases and J by 0 bases, with 11 bases between. Assay used: immunoSEQ multiplex PCR; TCRdb lists only in-frame clones, some missing. Of roughly 5,900 clones listed, more than 65% are singletons. V is TRBV7-3 and J is TRBJ2-7, with TRBD1 as a possible D gene (6 bases). The receptor's source is an adult with an advanced solid tumor such as melanoma, head and neck, liver or kidney cancer. Sequences were derived from CD4+ or CD8+ T cells sorted from blood, sampled in a trial of the OX40 agonist ivuxolimab. The CDR3 DNA follows: TGTGCCAGCAGCTTATCTGGGGGCCCCTCCTACGAGCAGTACTTC. Translating it yields CASSLSGGPSYEQYF.